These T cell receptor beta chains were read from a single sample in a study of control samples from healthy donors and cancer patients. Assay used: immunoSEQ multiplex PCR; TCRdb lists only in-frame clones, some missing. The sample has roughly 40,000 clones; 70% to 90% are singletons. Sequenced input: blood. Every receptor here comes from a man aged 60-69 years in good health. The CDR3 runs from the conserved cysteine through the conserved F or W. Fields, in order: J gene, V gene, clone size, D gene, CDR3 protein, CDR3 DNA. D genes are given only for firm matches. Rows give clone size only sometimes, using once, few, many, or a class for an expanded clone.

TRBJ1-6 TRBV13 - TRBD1 CASSRRTGNSPLHF TGTGCCAGCAGCCGTCGGACAGGAAATTCACCCCTCCACTTT
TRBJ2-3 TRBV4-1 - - CASSLDGGLADTQYF TGCGCCAGCAGCCTCGACGGGGGCCTTGCAGATACGCAGTATTTT
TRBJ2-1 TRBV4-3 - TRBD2 CASSGASGVNEQFF TGCGCCAGCAGCGGAGCTAGCGGGGTGAATGAGCAGTTCTTC
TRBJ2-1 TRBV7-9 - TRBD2 CASSEPGLAGSPSYNEQFF TGTGCCAGCAGCGAACCGGGACTAGCGGGGTCCCCTTCCTACAATGAGCAGTTCTTC
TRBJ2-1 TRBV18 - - CASSPGETRANEQFF TGTGCCAGCTCACCAGGGGAAACGCGCGCCAATGAGCAGTTCTTC
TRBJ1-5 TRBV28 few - CASSFSLRSNQPQHF TGTGCCAGCAGTTTTAGTCTACGAAGCAATCAGCCCCAGCATTTT
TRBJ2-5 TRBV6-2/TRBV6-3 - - CASSYSETQYF TGTGCCAGCAGTTACTCAGAGACCCAGTACTTC
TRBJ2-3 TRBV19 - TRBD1 CASSSTGGRLVDTQYF TGTGCCAGTAGTTCTACAGGGGGTAGGTTGGTAGATACGCAGTATTTT
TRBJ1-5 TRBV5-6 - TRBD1 CASSWLGDSSNQPQHF TGTGCCAGCAGCTGGTTGGGGGACAGCAGCAATCAGCCCCAGCATTTT
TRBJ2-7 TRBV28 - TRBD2 CASSLPTSGSRYEQYF TGTGCCAGCAGTTTACCTACTAGCGGGAGTAGGTACGAGCAGTACTTC
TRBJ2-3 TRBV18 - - CASSLDSRRTDTQYF TGTGCCAGCTCACTCGACTCCCGACGCACAGATACGCAGTATTTT
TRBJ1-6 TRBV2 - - CASSRDGYNSPLHF TGTGCCAGCAGCCGGGACGGCTATAATTCACCCCTCCACTTT
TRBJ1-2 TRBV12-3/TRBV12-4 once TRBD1 CASSIDRGLGYTF TGTGCCAGCAGTATAGACAGGGGGCTTGGCTACACCTTC
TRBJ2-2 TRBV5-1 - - CASSLGQENTGELFF TGCGCCAGCAGCTTGGGACAGGAGAACACCGGGGAGCTGTTTTTT
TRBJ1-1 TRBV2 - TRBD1 CASILQGAEYTEAFF TGTGCCAGCATTCTACAGGGGGCTGAATACACTGAAGCTTTCTTT
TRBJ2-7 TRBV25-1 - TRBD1 CASSSQGGGYEQYF TGTGCCAGCAGTTCACAGGGGGGAGGCTACGAGCAGTACTTC
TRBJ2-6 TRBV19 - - CASSPRTGGGSGGANVLTF TGTGCCAGTAGTCCGCGGACAGGAGGGGGTTCTGGCGGGGCCAACGTCCTGACTTTC
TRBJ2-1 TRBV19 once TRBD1 CASKPGQGDNGQFF TGTGCCAGTAAACCGGGACAGGGTGACAATGGGCAGTTCTTC
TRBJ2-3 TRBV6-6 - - CAGGHGSSTDTQYF TGTGCCGGGGGGCACGGCTCTAGCACAGATACGCAGTATTTT
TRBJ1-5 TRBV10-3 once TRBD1 CAISDPDRGVGQPQHF TGTGCCATCAGTGATCCTGACAGGGGAGTTGGTCAGCCCCAGCATTTT
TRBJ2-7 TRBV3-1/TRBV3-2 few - CASSQDLGQGVSYEQYF TGTGCCAGCAGCCAAGATCTAGGCCAGGGAGTCTCCTACGAGCAGTACTTC
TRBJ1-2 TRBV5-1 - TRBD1 CASSMGQGFYGYTF TGCGCCAGCAGCATGGGACAGGGCTTCTATGGCTACACCTTC
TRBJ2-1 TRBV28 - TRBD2 CASSPSGRGSEQFF TGTGCCAGCAGCCCGAGCGGGAGAGGGAGTGAGCAGTTCTTC
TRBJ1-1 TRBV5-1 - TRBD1 CASSSGAPGQGNTEAFF TGCGCCAGCAGCTCGGGAGCCCCAGGACAGGGTAACACTGAAGCTTTCTTT
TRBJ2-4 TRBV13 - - CASSLAGAGIQYF TGTGCCAGCAGCTTAGCAGGAGCCGGCATTCAGTACTTC
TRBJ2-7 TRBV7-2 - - CASSLRPGYSYEQYF TGTGCCAGCAGCTTAAGGCCGGGATATAGTTACGAGCAGTACTTC
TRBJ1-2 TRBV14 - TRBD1 CASSLGTGKYGYTF TGTGCCAGCAGCCTGGGGACAGGGAAGTATGGCTACACCTTC
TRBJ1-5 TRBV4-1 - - CASSQVNMAGVNQPQHF TGCGCCAGCAGCCAAGTTAATATGGCAGGGGTCAATCAGCCCCAGCATTTT